One and the same sample provided the 16 T cell receptor beta chains below, sequenced in a study of identical twins. Each CDR3 protein is one row after TCRdb ran MiXCR on the 5' RACE reads. The table includes 300,000 to 400,000 distinct CDR3 sequences, more than 9% detected once. These data were likewise used in another study, on yellow fever vaccine responses in identical twins.

Sequenced sample: CD8+ T cells sorted from blood. The receptors originated from a woman between 18 and 30 years old in good health.

The J gene is TRBJ2-5, the V gene TRBV5-1; D perhaps matches TRBD1 (6 bases). The V and J ends lost 1 base and 1 base respectively, with 8 bases between them. This CDR3 spans 14 amino acids. Germline CDR1 SGHRS, CDR2 YFSETQ. CDR3 in amino acids: CASSLNRAQETQYF. In nucleotides, the CDR3 is TGCGCCAGCAGCTTGAACAGGGCCCAAGAGACCCAGTACTTC.

This clonotype turned up a few times. The rearrangement links TRBV5-1 to TRBJ2-2; no definite D call. Trimming shortened V by 9 bases and J by 6 bases, and 9 bases separated the two germline ends. CDR3 length: 11 residues. Germline CDR1 is SGHRS and CDR2 is YFSETQ. The CDR3: CATGRAGELFF. CDR3 in DNA: TGCGCCACCGGGCGTGCCGGGGAGCTGTTTTTT.

In its sample, this clonotype was seen many times. CDR3 protein: CASSLGGPGETQYF. CDR3 coding DNA: TGTGCCAGCAGTTTGGGGGGGCCTGGGGAGACCCAGTACTTC. The J gene is TRBJ2-5, the V gene TRBV12-3 or TRBV12-4; TRBD2 is a possible D gene (7 bases). The germline V and J ends were trimmed by 3 bases and 5 bases, with 13 bases remaining between them. The CDR3 length is 14 residues.

This rearrangement joins TRBV7-8 to TRBJ1-1; D is ambiguous. Germline V gives CDR1 SGHVS, CDR2 FQNEAQ. The CDR3 totals 14 residues. V lost 5 bases and J 0 bases, leaving 10 bases between the germline ends. This CDR3 reads CASSLEVVNTEAFF. The CDR3 region has the DNA TGTGCCAGCAGCCTAGAGGTGGTGAACACTGAAGCTTTCTTT.

This clonotype has more than one count but fewer than ten. The chain uses TRBV28 and TRBJ2-7; 7 bases map to TRBD2. The CDR3 has 14 amino acids. The V segment lost 1 base and the J segment 6 bases; nucleotides outside the gene matches: 6. CDR1 is MDHEN, CDR2 SYDVKM, per germline. CDR3 residues: CASSLLGTTSEQYF. The CDR3 DNA reads TGTGCCAGCAGTTTATTGGGGACTACCAGCGAGCAGTACTTC. Using reference TRBV28 and TRBJ2-7 for the parts outside the CDR3, the full variable domain is DVKVTQSSRYLVKRTGEKVFLECVQDMDHENMFWYRQDPGLGLRLIYFSYDVKMKEKGDIPEGYSVSREKKERFSLILESASTNQTSMYLCASSLLGTTSEQYFGPGTRLTVT.

In this sample, this clonotype turned up a few times. The chain joins TRBV20-1 to TRBJ2-5, with D perhaps matching TRBD2 (5 bases). Germline CDR1 DFQATT, CDR2 SNEGSKA (reference sequence). This CDR3 contains 14 residues. Trimming removed 6 bases from V and 0 bases from J, with 14 bases in between. CDR3 nucleotide sequence: TGCAGTGCCCTGGGAGACTCACACCAAGAGACCCAGTACTTC. This codes for CSALGDSHQETQYF.

Many counts were recorded for this clonotype. The chain couples TRBV3-1 to TRBJ1-2; 7 bases agree with TRBD1. The V gene end was trimmed by 0 bases and the J gene end by 2 bases; junction bases not matched to a gene: 9. The CDR3 contains 17 residues. Germline values: CDR1 LGHDT, CDR2 YNNKEL (reference sequence). CDR3 DNA sequence: TGTGCCAGCAGCCAAGATCCAGGGACAGTCGCGAACTATGGCTACACCTTC. Residues: CASSQDPGTVANYGYTF.

The rearrangement uses TRBV27 and TRBJ1-2; D might be TRBD1 (5 bases). With 5 bases removed from V and 2 bases from J, the gap between germline ends came to 12 bases. Germline CDR1 and CDR2: MNHEY and SMNVEV (reference sequence). The CDR3 is 14 amino acids. Written as DNA, the CDR3 is TGTGCCAGCAGTCCTCCGGGACTCAACTATGGCTACACCTTC. Translation: CASSPPGLNYGYTF.

The chain has TRBV2 and TRBJ1-2; maybe TRBD1 (5 bases). The V gene's germline CDR1 is SNHLY and CDR2 FYNNEI. Trimming removed 6 bases at V and 10 bases at J, with 9 bases between. The CDR3 contains 10 residues. DNA for the CDR3: TGTGCCAGCAGGGGCAGGGACTACACCTTC. Translated, it gives CASRGRDYTF. Using reference TRBV2 and TRBJ1-2 for the parts outside the CDR3, the full variable domain is EPEVTQTPSHQVTQMGQEVILRCVPISNHLYFYWYRQILGQKVEFLVSFYNNEISEKSEIFDDQFSVERPDGSNFTLKIRSTKLEDSAMYFCASRGRDYTFGSGTRLTVV.

The chain joins TRBV7-9 to TRBJ2-7, with D perhaps matching TRBD2 (5 bases). Germline V gene data show CDR1 as SEHNR and CDR2 as FQNEAQ (reference sequence). CDR3 length: 12 residues. V shed 5 bases and J shed 6 bases, with 11 bases lying between them. The CDR3 here is CASSPVAGEQYV. The CDR3 DNA reads as TGTGCCAGCAGCCCAGTGGCGGGCGAGCAGTACGTC.

The CDR3 loop is CASSQPPGNSPLHF. CDR3 DNA sequence: TGTGCCAGCAGCCAACCGCCTGGTAATTCACCCCTCCACTTT. V and J are TRBV7-2 and TRBJ1-6; no reliable D call. Between the trimmed V and J ends, which lost 5 bases and 6 bases, there was a span of 11 bases. The CDR3 consists of 14 residues. Germline loops: CDR1 SGHTA, CDR2 FQGNSA.

The chain employs TRBV28 and TRBJ1-1; D perhaps matches TRBD1 (5 bases). The ends were cut back, 2 bases at V and 0 bases at J, with 7 bases in the middle. Per germline, CDR1 MDHEN and CDR2 SYDVKM. This CDR3 contains 14 residues. The CDR3 is CASSLRQMNTEAFF. The CDR3 bases are TGTGCCAGCAGTTTAAGACAGATGAACACTGAAGCTTTCTTT.

This rearrangement joins TRBV7-7 to TRBJ2-2; the match to TRBD1 covers 11 bases. This CDR3 is built from 16 residues. Germline lookup yields CDR1 SSHAT and CDR2 FNYEAQ (reference sequence). After removal of 5 bases from V and 5 bases from J, the junction contained 7 bases not matched to a gene. The CDR3 protein is CASSARTGGATGELFF. CDR3 bases: TGTGCCAGCAGCGCGAGGACAGGGGGCGCGACCGGGGAGCTGTTTTTT.

This clonotype appeared many times. The CDR3 region has the DNA TGTGCCAGCAGCCCGAGGGGAAACACTGAAGCTTTCTTT. As protein: CASSPRGNTEAFF. The rearrangement uses TRBV11-2 and TRBJ1-1; D is possibly TRBD1 (5 bases). The CDR3 is made up of 13 amino acids. The V end was cut by 5 bases, the J end by 2 bases, with 9 bases between. CDR1 is SGHAT and CDR2 is FQNNGV in the germline V gene.

The rearrangement uses TRBV7-6 and TRBJ2-1; TRBD2 matches 15 bases. The length of the CDR3 is 16 residues. With 6 bases clipped from V and 15 bases from J, the junction kept 15 bases outside the gene matches. Germline values: CDR1 SGHVS, CDR2 FNYEAQ. The chain's CDR3 is CASSPWTSGGGIPAFF. DNA of the CDR3: TGTGCCAGCAGTCCATGGACTAGCGGGGGGGGAATACCGGCGTTCTTC.

This clonotype was counted a few times. The chain's CDR3 is CASSQASISPLHF. CDR3 bases: TGCGCCAGCAGCCAAGCCTCCATTTCACCCCTCCACTTT. V usage is TRBV4-1 and J usage is TRBJ1-6; no clear D. CDR3 length: 13 residues. Germline V gene sequence: CDR1 MGHRA, CDR2 YSYEKL. V lost 1 base and J lost 9, with 7 bases in between.